This T cell receptor (beta chain) was retrieved from a study of beta chain features in type 1 diabetes. Whole-study findings and limits: There was a possibility that cDNA sequencing over-represented cells with high TCR expression.

The germline CDR1 and CDR2 sequences are MNHNY and SVGAGI (reference sequence). Trimming removed 7 bases from V and 3 bases from J, with 12 bases in between. The CDR3 sequence is 14 residues long. The whole isolated RNA underwent reverse transcription, so sequencing captured expressed TCRB transcripts. The table came from immunoSEQ multiplex PCR; TCRdb's copy has only in-frame clones and leaves some out. The sample comprises roughly 350,000 clones, roughly 11% of which are singletons, and about 0.015% rests with the top ten. A note on this clone: Its cognate antigen is unknown.

Blood was collected once per donor into heparin, averaging roughly 120 mL. The sequencing sample was made of naive CD4+ T cells from blood. The receptor was derived from a woman in her 30s in good health. This chain links TRBV6-6 with TRBJ1-4; weak D call: TRBD1 (5 bases). CDR3 nucleotide sequence: TGTGCCAGCAAACGGGGGAGAGCTAATGAAAAACTGTTTTTT. Amino acid sequence: CASKRGRANEKLFF.